One and the same sample provided the 11 T cell receptor beta chains below, sequenced in a study of shared clonotypes between healthy human individuals. Clones were read by immunoSEQ multiplex PCR, and TCRdb kept only the in-frame ones, dropping some. The sample yields more than 2 million clones, 95% seen once. The sample comprised naive CD4+ T cells sorted from blood. Documented subset: CD45RA+ positively selected. The receptors were sampled from a man younger than 35 in good health.

The chain combines TRBV30 with TRBJ2-7, with a weak D call TRBD1 (6 bases). The V gene's germline CDR1 is GTSNPN and CDR2 SVGIG (reference sequence). With 0 bases removed from V and 10 bases from J, the gap between germline ends came to 13 bases. The CDR3 loop spans 12 amino acids. Written as DNA, the CDR3 is TGTGCCTGGAGTGTACTCCTACAGGGACAGTACTTC. This encodes CAWSVLLQGQYF.

The chain couples TRBV13 to TRBJ2-2; 10 bases are a match to TRBD2. V lost 5 bases to trimming and J lost 4 bases; unmatched junction nucleotides: 10. Germline V gene lookup returns CDR1 PRHDT and CDR2 FYEKMQ (reference sequence). The CDR3 runs 17 residues. The chain's CDR3 is CASSPRLAGVGTGELFF. Here the CDR3 DNA reads TGTGCCAGCAGCCCCCGTCTAGCGGGAGTAGGCACCGGGGAGCTGTTTTTT.

The chain recombines TRBV29-1 with TRBJ2-3; D may be TRBD2 (5 bases). The CDR3 contains 15 residues. Between the trimmed V and J ends, which lost 7 bases and 1 base, there was a span of 18 bases. The germline gives CDR1 SQVTM, CDR2 ANQGSEA. CDR3 nucleotide sequence: TGCAGCGCCTCAAAAATAGCGTCCCGCACAGATACGCAGTATTTT. Its protein product is CSASKIASRTDTQYF.

The rearrangement links TRBV6-5 to TRBJ2-7; D is perhaps TRBD2 (5 bases). Trimming took 4 bases from V and 4 from J, leaving 14 bases between them. CDR1 and CDR2 from the germline V gene are MNHEY and SVGAGI. The CDR3 runs to 14 residues. CDR3 nucleotides: TGTGCCAGCAGTTGGGCGGGTAGGGTTTACGAGCAGTACTTC. It yields the protein CASSWAGRVYEQYF.

This clone was counted once. The identical CDR3 is also encoded by other nucleotide sequences in the sample. The J gene is TRBJ1-2, the V gene TRBV14; D might be TRBD1 (5 bases). CDR3 size: 14 residues. The V end lost 0 bases, the J end lost 4 bases, and 9 bases lay between the germline ends. Germline assignment: CDR1 SGHDN and CDR2 FVKESK. This CDR3 reads CASSQETGLYGYTF. CDR3 sequence (DNA): TGTGCCAGCAGCCAAGAAACAGGTCTCTATGGCTACACCTTC.

The chain combines TRBV4-3 with TRBJ1-1; weak D call: TRBD1 (6 bases). Germline loops: CDR1 LGHNA, CDR2 YSLEER. Trimming took off 5 bases at V and 1 base at J, with 14 bases between the two ends. The CDR3 runs 15 residues. The CDR3 nucleotides are TGCGCCAGCAGCACCGACAGGAAGCCGAACACTGAAGCTTTCTTT. It specifies CASSTDRKPNTEAFF.

The chain joins TRBV6-6 to TRBJ1-4; D gene ambiguous. The CDR3 sequence is 14 residues long. Between the trimmed V and J ends, which lost 7 bases and 4 bases, there was a span of 13 bases. CDR1 is MNHNY, CDR2 SVGAGI, per germline (reference sequence). In DNA, the CDR3 is TGTGCCAGCATCAAGGGTACAGTTAATGAAAAACTGTTTTTT. This translates into CASIKGTVNEKLFF.

This chain links TRBV6-1 with TRBJ1-4; TRBD1 might be the D (6 bases). The V end was cut by 6 bases, the J end by 6 bases, with 11 bases between. Per germline, CDR1 MNHNS and CDR2 SASEGT. The CDR3 is made up of 13 amino acids. CDR3: CASRTGADEKLFF. CDR3 coding DNA: TGTGCCAGCAGAACGGGGGCTGATGAAAAACTGTTTTTT.

The V call is TRBV5-1, the J call TRBJ2-2, with a tentative D call TRBD1 (8 bases). The germline V gene has CDR1 SGHRS and CDR2 YFSETQ. V was trimmed by 6 bases and J by 3 bases, leaving 15 bases between them. This CDR3 is built from 15 residues. The CDR3 region has the DNA TGCGCCAGCAACGGGGGGACAGGATACACCGGGGAGCTGTTTTTT. This codes for CASNGGTGYTGELFF.

The chain is built from TRBV11-3 and TRBJ2-2; the match to TRBD2 covers 15 bases. With 3 bases clipped from V and 5 bases from J, the junction kept 1 base outside the gene matches. CDR1 and CDR2 (germline): SGHNT, YENEEA. The CDR3 contains 16 residues. The CDR3 loop reads CASSLGTSGRTGELFF. For the CDR3, the DNA is TGTGCCAGCAGCTTGGGGACTAGCGGGAGGACCGGGGAGCTGTTTTTT.

The rearrangement links TRBV7-2 to TRBJ2-3; 8 positions match TRBD2. This CDR3 has 13 amino acids. V gave up 10 bases and J gave up 5 bases; unmatched junction bases: 8. Germline V gene lookup returns CDR1 SGHTA and CDR2 FQGNSA. In nucleotides, the CDR3 is TGTGCCACCCGAGCGGGAGCTTTAGATACGCAGTATTTT. This encodes CATRAGALDTQYF.